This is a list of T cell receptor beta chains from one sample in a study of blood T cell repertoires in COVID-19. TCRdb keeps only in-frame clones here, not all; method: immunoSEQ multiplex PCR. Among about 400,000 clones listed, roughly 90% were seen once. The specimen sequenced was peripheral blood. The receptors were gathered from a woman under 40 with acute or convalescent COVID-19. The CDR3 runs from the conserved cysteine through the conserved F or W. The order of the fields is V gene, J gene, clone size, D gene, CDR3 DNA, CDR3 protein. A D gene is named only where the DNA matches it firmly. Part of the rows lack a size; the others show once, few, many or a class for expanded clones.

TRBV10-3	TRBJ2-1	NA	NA	TGTGCCATCAGTGAGTCCAGGGGGGAGGTAGGCAATGAGCAGTTCTTC	CAISESRGEVGNEQFF
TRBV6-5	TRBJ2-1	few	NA	TGTGCCAGCAAGCGACAGCAAAGCTCCTACAATGAGCAGTTCTTC	CASKRQQSSYNEQFF
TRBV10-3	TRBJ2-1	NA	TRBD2	TGTGCCATCAGTGACGGGACTAGCGGGGGCTATGAGCAGTTCTTC	CAISDGTSGGYEQFF
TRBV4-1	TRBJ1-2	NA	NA	TGCGCCAGCAGCCAAGATAACCTACAGGGTGTGTTCGCTGGCTACACCTTC	CASSQDNLQGVFAGYTF
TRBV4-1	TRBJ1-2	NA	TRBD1	TGCGCCAGCAGCCCAAACCCGGGACAGGGGGCCTATGGCTACACCTTC	CASSPNPGQGAYGYTF
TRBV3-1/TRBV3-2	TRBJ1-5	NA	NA	TGTGCCAGCAGCCAGGGGTGGGGAGCTCAGCCCCAGCATTTT	CASSQGWGAQPQHF
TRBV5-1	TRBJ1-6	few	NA	TGCGCCAGCAACGACGGGGGGAATTCACCCCTCCACTTT	CASNDGGNSPLHF
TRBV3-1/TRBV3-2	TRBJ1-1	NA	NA	TGTGCCAGCAGCCACGTCTCAGAGAACACTGAAGCTTTCTTT	CASSHVSENTEAFF
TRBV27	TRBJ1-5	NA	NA	TGTGCCAGCAGTAGAGGACAGTTTAGCAATCAGCCCCAGCATTTT	CASSRGQFSNQPQHF
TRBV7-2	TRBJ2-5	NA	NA	TGTGCCAGCACGCCCAGGGCCCAAGAGACCCAGTACTTC	CASTPRAQETQYF
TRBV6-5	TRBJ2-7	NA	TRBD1	TGTGCCAGCAGTTTCCGGGACAGGACCTACGAGCAGTACTTC	CASSFRDRTYEQYF